Listed below are T cell receptor beta chains from one sample, sequenced in a study of shared clonotypes between healthy human individuals. The protocol was immunoSEQ multiplex PCR, while the TCRdb copy is restricted to in-frame clones and leaves out a portion. The sample has more than 550,000 clones; about 92% are singletons. Material: memory CD8+ T cells from PBMCs. The receptors were gathered from a man between 18 and 29 years old in good health. Some clones in this sample may be carry-over from other donors' samples. CDR3s include the opening cysteine and the closing phenylalanine or tryptophan. A D gene is named only where the DNA matches it firmly. For some rows the clone size is stated as once, few or many, or as a class when expanded; others skip it.

V	size	J	D	CDR3	DNA
TRBV29-1	once	TRBJ1-2	NA	CSVEETESYGYTF	TGCAGCGTTGAGGAAACGGAGAGCTATGGCTACACCTTC
TRBV4-1	NA	TRBJ2-7	TRBD2	CASSPSSGSSYEQYF	TGCGCCAGCAGCCCATCTAGCGGGAGTAGCTACGAGCAGTACTTC
TRBV7-2	NA	TRBJ2-1	TRBD2	CASTAPGLAESQFF	TGTGCCAGCACCGCGCCGGGACTAGCGGAATCGCAGTTCTTC
TRBV5-1	NA	TRBJ1-5	NA	CASTLDGNQPQHF	TGCGCCAGCACACTTGACGGCAATCAGCCCCAGCATTTT
TRBV14	NA	TRBJ2-1	NA	CASSQDLASSYNEQFF	TGTGCCAGCAGCCAAGATTTGGCAAGCTCCTACAATGAGCAGTTCTTC
TRBV5-6	NA	TRBJ2-5	NA	CASSFLQVLETQYF	TGTGCCAGCAGCTTCCTACAGGTGTTGGAGACCCAGTACTTC
TRBV15	NA	TRBJ1-5	TRBD1	CATSGRDRKNQPQHF	TGTGCCACCAGCGGCCGGGACAGAAAAAATCAGCCCCAGCATTTT
TRBV27	once	TRBJ2-3	TRBD2	CASSRSGRAKDTQYF	TGTGCCAGCAGTCGAAGCGGGAGGGCCAAGGATACGCAGTATTTT
TRBV4-1	NA	TRBJ2-7	NA	CASSQDPRTVSIEQYF	TGCGCCAGCAGCCAAGATCCCCGGACGGTATCCATCGAGCAGTACTTC
TRBV9	NA	TRBJ2-1	NA	CASSPHNKDYNEQFF	TGTGCCAGCAGCCCCCACAATAAGGACTACAATGAGCAGTTCTTC
TRBV13	NA	TRBJ2-7	NA	CASSLEQYEQYF	TGTGCCAGCAGCTTAGAACAGTACGAGCAGTACTTC
TRBV7-9	once	TRBJ1-2	NA	CASSSDVGYTF	TGTGCCAGCAGCTCGGATGTAGGCTACACCTTC
TRBV9	NA	TRBJ2-1	NA	CASSPQGSTVNEQFF	TGTGCCAGCAGCCCCCAGGGTTCGACCGTCAATGAGCAGTTCTTC
TRBV27	NA	TRBJ2-1	NA	CASSSWIYNEQFF	TGTGCCAGCAGTTCGTGGATATACAATGAGCAGTTCTTC
TRBV6-5	NA	TRBJ1-1	NA	CASSHVYRPNTEAFF	TGTGCCAGCAGTCACGTTTATCGACCCAACACTGAAGCTTTCTTT
TRBV5-1	NA	TRBJ2-7	TRBD1	CASSSTGTGSYEQYF	TGCGCCAGCAGCTCCACCGGGACAGGGTCCTACGAGCAGTACTTC
TRBV19	NA	TRBJ1-1	NA	CASSMGGTEAFF	TGTGCCAGTAGTATGGGGGGGACTGAAGCTTTCTTT
TRBV15	once	TRBJ1-3	NA	CATSGRWTANGNTIYF	TGTGCCACCAGCGGGAGATGGACAGCCAACGGAAACACCATATATTTT
TRBV25-1	NA	TRBJ2-1	NA	CASSEWGGGSSYNEQFF	TGTGCCAGCAGTGAATGGGGGGGCGGGAGCTCCTACAATGAGCAGTTCTTC
TRBV19	NA	TRBJ2-7	NA	CASSPGTSYEQYF	TGTGCCAGTAGCCCCGGGACCTCCTACGAGCAGTACTTC
TRBV2	NA	TRBJ1-2	NA	CASSPRTPGPRDGYTF	TGTGCCAGCAGTCCGAGGACCCCCGGGCCCAGAGACGGCTACACCTTC
TRBV4-1	NA	TRBJ2-1	NA	CASSQPGGGRSYNEQFF	TGCGCCAGCAGCCAGCCCGGAGGGGGTCGGTCCTACAATGAGCAGTTCTTC
TRBV2	NA	TRBJ2-5	NA	CASKIPRGQETQYF	TGTGCCAGCAAAATCCCCAGGGGACAAGAGACCCAGTACTTC
TRBV9	many	TRBJ2-2	TRBD2	CASSFPRVGGGPGTGELFF	TGTGCCAGCAGCTTCCCCAGGGTTGGGGGAGGGCCAGGAACCGGGGAGCTGTTTTTT
TRBV5-8	NA	TRBJ2-5	NA	CASSFQGMARQETQYF	TGTGCCAGCAGCTTTCAGGGTATGGCCCGACAAGAGACCCAGTACTTC
TRBV10-3	NA	TRBJ1-2	NA	CAISDPFRDTTNYGYTF	TGTGCCATCAGTGATCCGTTCCGGGACACAACTAACTATGGCTACACCTTC
TRBV13	NA	TRBJ1-1	NA	CASSFRGGNTEAFF	TGTGCCAGCAGCTTTCGAGGGGGGAACACTGAAGCTTTCTTT
TRBV5-8	NA	TRBJ2-2	TRBD2	CASSLEAGWEGPNTGELFF	TGTGCCAGCAGCTTGGAAGCGGGTTGGGAGGGACCTAACACCGGGGAGCTGTTTTTT
TRBV6-5	NA	TRBJ1-1	TRBD1	CASSYPTGANTEAFF	TGTGCCAGCAGTTATCCGACAGGGGCTAACACTGAAGCTTTCTTT
TRBV19	few	TRBJ2-1	TRBD2	CASGDRLAGYNEQFF	TGTGCCAGTGGGGACCGACTAGCGGGGTACAATGAGCAGTTCTTC
TRBV4-3	NA	TRBJ2-7	NA	CASSHVTGFHEQYF	TGCGCCAGCAGCCACGTCACAGGGTTCCACGAGCAGTACTTC
TRBV30	NA	TRBJ1-3	NA	CAQGWGPGNTIYF	TGTGCCCAAGGTTGGGGGCCTGGAAACACCATATATTTT
TRBV29-1	few	TRBJ1-5	TRBD1	CSVRQGSNQPQHF	TGCAGCGTCCGACAGGGGAGCAATCAGCCCCAGCATTTT
TRBV4-2	NA	TRBJ2-1	TRBD2	CASSQDGGRAINEQFF	TGTGCCAGCAGCCAAGACGGCGGGAGGGCCATCAATGAGCAGTTCTTC
TRBV5-6	NA	TRBJ2-1	NA	CASSLVASSYNEQFF	TGTGCCAGCAGCTTGGTGGCAAGCTCCTACAATGAGCAGTTCTTC
TRBV15	NA	TRBJ1-1	NA	CATSSPRQAPNPEAFF	TGTGCCACCAGCAGTCCCCGACAGGCCCCCAACCCGGAAGCTTTCTTT
TRBV6-1	NA	TRBJ1-5	NA	CASSDPSNQPQHF	TGTGCCAGCAGTGACCCCTCCAATCAGCCCCAGCATTTT
TRBV21-1	NA	TRBJ1-2	NA	CASTRSSYGYTF	TGTGCCAGCACCAGAAGTTCCTATGGCTACACCTTC
TRBV28	NA	TRBJ1-1	TRBD1	CASRRQGMNTEAFF	TGTGCCAGCAGGAGACAGGGGATGAACACTGAAGCTTTCTTT
TRBV10-1	NA	TRBJ1-5	NA	CASSEFSLGGPSNQPQHF	TGCGCCAGCAGTGAGTTTTCACTAGGGGGGCCCAGCAATCAGCCCCAGCATTTT
TRBV7-2	NA	TRBJ2-7	TRBD2	CASSFGRAYEQYF	TGTGCCAGCAGTTTCGGGAGGGCCTACGAGCAGTACTTC
TRBV19	NA	TRBJ2-7	NA	CASSPSEGRSYEQYF	TGTGCCAGTAGTCCCTCCGAGGGACGGTCCTACGAGCAGTACTTC